The source of this TCR beta chain is a study of blood T cell repertoires in COVID-19. Overall study context: The study drew acute and convalescent COVID-19 samples from the United States, Italy and Spain. T cells, B-cell-depleted T cells, or PBMCs provided the cDNA or gDNA that served as material.

Per the authors' pipeline: Using reference gene primer amplification, nucleated cell counts were estimated. Produced via immunoSEQ multiplex PCR; TCRdb's table is partial and in-frame only. D and trimming come from the DNA, and the V and J calls and clone size come from that table. The repertoire holds approximately 85,000 clones, roughly 80% seen once, with 10% to 15% in the top ten. CDR3 length: 14 amino acids. Germline CDR1 is SNHLY and CDR2 is FYNNEI. The V gene lost 7 bases and the J gene lost 6 bases, with 13 bases spanning the gap. This TCR was sampled from a woman between 65 and 79 years old with active or convalescent COVID-19. The chain recombines TRBV2 with TRBJ1-6; D remains unclear. The sample comprised peripheral blood. CDR3 residues: CASKSGAINSPLHF. For the CDR3, the DNA is TGTGCCAGCAAGTCGGGAGCTATTAATTCACCCCTCCACTTT.